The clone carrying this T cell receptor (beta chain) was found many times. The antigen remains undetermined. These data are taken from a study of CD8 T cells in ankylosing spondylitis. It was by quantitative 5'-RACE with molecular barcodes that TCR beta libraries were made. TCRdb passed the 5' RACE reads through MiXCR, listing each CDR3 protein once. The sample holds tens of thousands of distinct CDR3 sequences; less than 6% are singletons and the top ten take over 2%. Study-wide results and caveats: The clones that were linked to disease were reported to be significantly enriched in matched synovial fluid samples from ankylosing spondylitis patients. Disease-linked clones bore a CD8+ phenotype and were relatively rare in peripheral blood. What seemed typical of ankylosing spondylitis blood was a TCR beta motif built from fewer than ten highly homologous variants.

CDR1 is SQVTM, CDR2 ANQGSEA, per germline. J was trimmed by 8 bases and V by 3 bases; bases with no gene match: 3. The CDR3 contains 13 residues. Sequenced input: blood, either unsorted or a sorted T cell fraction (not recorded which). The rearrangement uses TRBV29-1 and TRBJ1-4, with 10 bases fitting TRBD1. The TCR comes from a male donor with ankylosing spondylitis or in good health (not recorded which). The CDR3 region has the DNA TGCAGCGTTGAGACAGGGGGCAGGGAAAAACTGTTTTTT. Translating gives CSVETGGREKLFF.